Below are 21 T cell receptor beta chains sequenced from a single sample in a study of cytomegalovirus exposure and HLA in healthy donors. 60 Vbeta and 13 Jbeta primers were used in PCR. Assay used: immunoSEQ multiplex PCR; TCRdb lists only in-frame clones, some missing. Of around 130,000 clones in the sample, just under 75% were seen once. Sequencing was done on a sample of PBMCs. The origin of the receptors is a man between 35 and 55 years old in good health and CMV-seropositive.

This rearrangement joins TRBV28 to TRBJ1-1; 9 nucleotides line up with TRBD1. This CDR3 region has 14 residues. CDR1 MDHEN and CDR2 SYDVKM come from the germline V gene. With V trimmed by 3 bases and J by 5 bases, 4 bases remained unmatched. CDR3 sequence reads: CASSLGDRETEAFF. CDR3 sequence (DNA): TGTGCCAGCAGTTTGGGGGACAGGGAGACTGAAGCTTTCTTT.

The rearrangement uses TRBV5-1 and TRBJ2-1; 13 positions match TRBD2. The CDR3 consists of 15 residues. V trimming: 4 bases; J trimming: 5 bases; junction bases outside the gene matches: 3. Germline V lookup: CDR1 SGHRS, CDR2 YFSETQ. CDR3 loop: CASSVGLAGDNEQFF. For the CDR3, the DNA is TGCGCCAGCAGCGTTGGACTAGCGGGAGACAATGAGCAGTTCTTC.

This clone was recorded a few times. V and J are TRBV28 and TRBJ2-2; 10 bases match TRBD1. The CDR3 spans 16 residues. J gave up 7 bases and V 3 bases, and 8 bases lay outside the gene matches. Germline V gene lookup returns CDR1 MDHEN and CDR2 SYDVKM. CDR3: CASSLLGTGVNGELFF. CDR3 bases: TGTGCCAGCAGTTTGTTGGGGACAGGGGTTAACGGGGAGCTGTTTTTT.

The V and J genes are TRBV2 and TRBJ1-2; TRBD1 matches 7 bases. V lost 7 bases and J lost 4; bases outside the gene matches: 6. This CDR3 has 13 residues. Per germline, CDR1 SNHLY and CDR2 FYNNEI. The CDR3 sequence is CASNQGVGYGYTF. DNA for the CDR3: TGTGCCAGCAATCAGGGGGTGGGCTATGGCTACACCTTC.

The genes are TRBV27 and TRBJ2-1; tentative D call: TRBD1 (6 bases). V was shortened by 2 bases and J by 8 bases, with 16 bases between the two germline ends. The CDR3 totals 15 residues. Germline assignment: CDR1 MNHEY and CDR2 SMNVEV (reference sequence). CDR3 nucleotide sequence: TGTGCCAGCAGTTTAGGGGCAGGGGAAAATTATGAGCAGTTCTTC. This codes for CASSLGAGENYEQFF.

This chain connects TRBV25-1 to TRBJ1-1, with TRBD1 identical over 7 bases. Germline assignment: CDR1 MGHDK and CDR2 SYGVNS. The V gene end was trimmed by 1 base and the J gene end by 6 bases; junction bases not matched to a gene: 8. The CDR3 sequence is 15 residues long. CDR3 amino acids: CASSELTGQLAEAFF. Here the CDR3 DNA reads TGTGCCAGCAGTGAATTAACGGGACAGTTGGCTGAAGCTTTCTTT.

The chain is built from TRBV10-2 and TRBJ1-1; D remains ambiguous. The V end was cut by 3 bases, the J end by 1 base, with 9 bases between. Germline V gene sequence: CDR1 WSHSY, CDR2 SAAADI. This CDR3 region has 14 residues. The CDR3 reads CASSEGGPNTEAFF. In DNA form, the CDR3 reads TGCGCCAGCAGTGAAGGAGGGCCGAACACTGAAGCTTTCTTT.

This clone has a single count. The chain employs TRBV13 and TRBJ2-7; TRBD1 aligns across 7 bases. J was trimmed by 0 bases and V by 7 bases; bases with no gene match: 6. Germline assignment: CDR1 PRHDT and CDR2 FYEKMQ (reference sequence). The CDR3 loop spans 14 amino acids. CDR3 in DNA: TGTGCCAGCACCGACAGGGCCACCTCCTACGAGCAGTACTTC. Its translation: CASTDRATSYEQYF.

The chain carries TRBV28 and TRBJ2-7; D gene uncertain. The V end was cut by 2 bases, the J end by 0 bases, with 14 bases between. The CDR3 spans 16 residues. Germline V gene data show CDR1 as MDHEN and CDR2 as SYDVKM. CDR3 in amino acids: CASSLRIGYISYEQYF. DNA for the CDR3: TGTGCCAGCAGTTTAAGGATCGGGTATATCTCCTACGAGCAGTACTTC.

This chain links TRBV21-1 with TRBJ2-3; TRBD2 reflects the table's D call only, with no check against the DNA. TRBV21-1 is a pseudogene. There are 17 residues in the CDR3. CDR3 sequence (DNA): TGTGCCAGCAGCAAAATCCGGGAGCGCTCAATGACAGATACGCAGTATTTT. Its protein is CASSKIRERSMTDTQYF.

The rearrangement uses TRBV5-6 and TRBJ2-7, with 7 bases aligning to TRBD1. There are 11 residues in the CDR3. The ends lost 3 bases at V and 7 bases at J; junction bases unmatched: 1. The germline V gene has CDR1 SGHDT and CDR2 YYEEEE. The CDR3 DNA sequence: TGTGCCAGCAGCTCGGACAGGGAGCAGTACTTC. This sequence encodes CASSSDREQYF.

Only a few counts were recorded for this clone. The gene calls are TRBV27 and TRBJ2-1; no clear D. This CDR3 comprises 13 residues. The V end was cut by 6 bases, the J end by 4 bases, with 10 bases between. Per germline, CDR1 MNHEY and CDR2 SMNVEV (reference sequence). The CDR3, as DNA: TGTGCCAGCAGAGCCGTTCTTTACAATGAGCAGTTCTTC. This gives the protein CASRAVLYNEQFF.

This chain links TRBV19 with TRBJ2-7; D is uncertain. Germline V gene lookup returns CDR1 LNHDA and CDR2 SQIVND (reference sequence). The CDR3 extends over 12 amino acids. The ends were cut back, 10 bases at V and 1 base at J, with 11 bases in the middle. The CDR3 protein is CATLTPSYEQYF. The CDR3 nucleotides are TGTGCCACCCTGACACCGTCCTACGAGCAGTACTTC.

The DNA of the CDR3 is TGTGCCAGTAGTTCACACCCGATGGGACAGCAAGAGACCCAGTACTTC. Translating gives CASSSHPMGQQETQYF. This chain uses TRBV19 with TRBJ2-5; the match to TRBD1 covers 7 bases. V lost 5 bases, J lost 2 bases, and 11 bases stayed unmatched. Germline V lookup: CDR1 LNHDA, CDR2 SQIVND (reference sequence). The CDR3 consists of 16 residues.

V gene TRBV19 combines with J gene TRBJ1-6, with a possible D match to TRBD1 (5 bases). The CDR3 runs to 15 residues. CDR1 is LNHDA, CDR2 SQIVND, per germline (reference sequence). V was pared by 6 bases and J by 1 base, with 10 bases between. The CDR3 nucleotides read TGTGCCAGTAGGACAGACCCTTCCTATAATTCACCCCTCCACTTT. This translates into CASRTDPSYNSPLHF. Drawing the rest from reference TRBV19 and TRBJ1-6, the complete variable domain is DGGITQSPKYLFRKEGQNVTLSCEQNLNHDAMYWYRQDPGQGLRLIYYSQIVNDFQKGDIAEGYSVSREKKESFPLTVTSAQKNPTAFYLCASRTDPSYNSPLHFGNGTRLTVT.

This clone occurred many times. This chain links TRBV5-4 with TRBJ2-7; a possible D gene is TRBD1 (6 bases). The CDR3 is made up of 15 amino acids. Germline V gives CDR1 SGHNT, CDR2 YYREEE (reference sequence). With 6 bases removed from V and 0 bases from J, the gap between germline ends came to 16 bases. This chain's CDR3 is CASTNRDSLSYEQYF. The CDR3 nucleotides read TGTGCCAGCACCAACAGGGATAGCCTCTCCTACGAGCAGTACTTC. Variable domain in full (rest from reference TRBV5-4 and TRBJ2-7): ETGVTQSPTHLIKTRGQQVTLRCSSQSGHNTVSWYQQALGQGPQFIFQYYREEENGRGNFPPRFSGLQFPNYSSELNVNALELDDSALYLCASTNRDSLSYEQYFGPGTRLTVT.

The chain couples TRBV5-4 to TRBJ1-1; 7 nucleotides line up with TRBD1. CDR3 size: 14 residues. Looked up from germline, CDR1 is SGHNT and CDR2 is YYREEE (reference sequence). With V trimmed by 3 bases and J by 3 bases, 5 bases remained unmatched. The CDR3 loop is CASSSQGGYTEAFF. CDR3 bases: TGTGCCAGCAGCTCCCAGGGGGGATACACTGAAGCTTTCTTT.

The chain recombines TRBV6-1 with TRBJ1-5; D possibly corresponds to TRBD1 (6 bases). CDR3 length: 13 amino acids. The germline V gene encodes CDR1 MNHNS and CDR2 SASEGT. V lost 5 bases and J lost 8, with 13 bases in between. The CDR3 coding sequence is TGTGCCAGCAGTTTGACAGGCTCTGAGCCCCAGCATTTT. It encodes CASSLTGSEPQHF.

This chain uses TRBV28 with TRBJ1-4, with TRBD1 matching 8 bases. The CDR3 has 14 amino acids. Germline loops: CDR1 MDHEN, CDR2 SYDVKM. V dropped 6 bases and J dropped 8; count of bases not matched to a gene: 8. The DNA for the CDR3 is TGTGCCAGCAGCTCCAGGGGGCTAGGGGAAAAACTGTTTTTT. This gives the protein CASSSRGLGEKLFF.

The rearrangement uses TRBV19 and TRBJ1-4, with 9 bases fitting TRBD1. With V trimmed by 7 bases and J by 8 bases, 8 bases remained unmatched. The CDR3 covers 14 residues. Germline CDR1 is LNHDA and CDR2 is SQIVND (reference sequence). The CDR3 loop reads CASNPGQGYEKLFF. The CDR3, as DNA: TGTGCCAGTAATCCGGGACAGGGTTACGAAAAACTGTTTTTT.

This chain uses TRBV4-1 with TRBJ1-1, with 9 nucleotides matching TRBD1. Germline loops: CDR1 MGHRA, CDR2 YSYEKL. This CDR3 is 16 amino acids long. Losses at the gene ends were 3 bases for V and 6 bases for J; bases not matched to a gene: 11. The CDR3 DNA reads TGCGCCAGCAGCCAGTTGACAGGGGGTGCTAGAGCTGAAGCTTTCTTT. As protein: CASSQLTGGARAEAFF.